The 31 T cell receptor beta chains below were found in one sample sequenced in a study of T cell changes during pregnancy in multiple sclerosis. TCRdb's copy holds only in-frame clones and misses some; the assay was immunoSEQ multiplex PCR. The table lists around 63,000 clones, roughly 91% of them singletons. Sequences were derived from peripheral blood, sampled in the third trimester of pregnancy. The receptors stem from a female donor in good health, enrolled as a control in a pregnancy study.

CDR3 region: CASSLVDLHNEQFF. CDR3 nucleotide sequence: TGTGCCAGCAGTTTGGTGGACTTACACAATGAGCAGTTCTTC. This chain joins TRBV28 and TRBJ2-1; D might be TRBD2 (5 bases). The germline CDR1 and CDR2 sequences are MDHEN and SYDVKM. The V end was cut by 3 bases, the J end by 5 bases, with 11 bases between. This CDR3 has 14 amino acids.

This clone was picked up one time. The CDR3 DNA follows: TGTGCCAGCAGCCTAGGACAGGGGGCGGACACTGAAGCTTTCTTT. Its translation is CASSLGQGADTEAFF. The V and J genes are TRBV11-3 and TRBJ1-1, with 11 bases matching TRBD1. The CDR3 has 15 residues. The V segment lost 5 bases and the J segment 3 bases; nucleotides outside the gene matches: 5. Germline loops: CDR1 SGHNT, CDR2 YENEEA.

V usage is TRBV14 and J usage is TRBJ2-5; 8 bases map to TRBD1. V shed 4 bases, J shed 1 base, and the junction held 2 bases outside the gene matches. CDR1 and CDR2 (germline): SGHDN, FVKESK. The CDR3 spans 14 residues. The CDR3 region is CASSRQGPQETQYF. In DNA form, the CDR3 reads TGTGCCAGCAGCCGACAGGGGCCCCAAGAGACCCAGTACTTC.

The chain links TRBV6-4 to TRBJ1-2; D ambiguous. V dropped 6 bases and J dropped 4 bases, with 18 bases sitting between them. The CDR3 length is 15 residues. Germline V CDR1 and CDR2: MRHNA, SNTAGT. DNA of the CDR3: TGTGCCAGCAGAAAAAGACCCCCAGCGGGCTATGGCTACACCTTC. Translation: CASRKRPPAGYGYTF.

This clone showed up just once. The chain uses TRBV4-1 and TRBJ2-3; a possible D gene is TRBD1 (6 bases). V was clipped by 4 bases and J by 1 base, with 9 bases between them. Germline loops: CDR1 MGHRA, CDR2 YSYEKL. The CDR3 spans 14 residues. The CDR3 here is CASSLRQGTDTQYF. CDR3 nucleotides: TGCGCCAGCAGCCTTCGACAGGGCACAGATACGCAGTATTTT.

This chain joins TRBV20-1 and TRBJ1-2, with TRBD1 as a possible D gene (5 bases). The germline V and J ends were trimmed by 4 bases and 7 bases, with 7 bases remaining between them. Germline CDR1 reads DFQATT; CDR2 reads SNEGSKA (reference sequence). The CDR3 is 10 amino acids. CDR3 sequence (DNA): TGCAGTGCTATCGACAGTGGCTACACCTTC. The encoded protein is CSAIDSGYTF.

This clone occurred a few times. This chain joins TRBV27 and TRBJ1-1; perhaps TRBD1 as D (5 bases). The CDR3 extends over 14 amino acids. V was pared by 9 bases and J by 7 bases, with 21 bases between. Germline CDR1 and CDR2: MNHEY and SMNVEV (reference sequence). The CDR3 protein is CASTRGRGSGEAFF. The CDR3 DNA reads TGTGCCAGTACCCGAGGAAGGGGATCTGGTGAAGCTTTCTTT.

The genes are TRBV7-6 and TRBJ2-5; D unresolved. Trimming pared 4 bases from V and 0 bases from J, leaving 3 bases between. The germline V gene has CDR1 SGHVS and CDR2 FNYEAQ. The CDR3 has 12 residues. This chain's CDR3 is CASSYNQETQYF. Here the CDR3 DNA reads TGTGCCAGCAGCTACAACCAAGAGACCCAGTACTTC.

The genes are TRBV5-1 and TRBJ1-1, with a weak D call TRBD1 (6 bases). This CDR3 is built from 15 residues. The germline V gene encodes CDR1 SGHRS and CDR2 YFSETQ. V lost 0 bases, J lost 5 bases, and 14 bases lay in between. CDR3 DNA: TGCGCCAGCAGCTTGGTCCCCAACAGGGCGACTGAAGCTTTCTTT. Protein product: CASSLVPNRATEAFF. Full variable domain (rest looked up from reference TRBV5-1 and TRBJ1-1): KAGVTQTPRYLIKTRGQQVTLSCSPISGHRSVSWYQQTPGQGLQFLFEYFSETQRNKGNFPGRFSGRQFSNSRSEMNVSTLELGDSALYLCASSLVPNRATEAFFGQGTRLTVV.

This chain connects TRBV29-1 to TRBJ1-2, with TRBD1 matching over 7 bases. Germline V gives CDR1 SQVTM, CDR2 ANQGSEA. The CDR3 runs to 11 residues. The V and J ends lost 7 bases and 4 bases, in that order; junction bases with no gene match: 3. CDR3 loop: CSDRDSYGYTF. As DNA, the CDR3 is TGCAGCGACCGGGACAGCTATGGCTACACCTTC. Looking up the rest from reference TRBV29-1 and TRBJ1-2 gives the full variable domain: SAVISQKPSRDICQRGTSLTIQCQVDSQVTMMFWYRQQPGQSLTLIATANQGSEATYESGFVIDKFPISRPNLTFSTLTVSNMSPEDSSIYLCSDRDSYGYTFGSGTRLTVV.

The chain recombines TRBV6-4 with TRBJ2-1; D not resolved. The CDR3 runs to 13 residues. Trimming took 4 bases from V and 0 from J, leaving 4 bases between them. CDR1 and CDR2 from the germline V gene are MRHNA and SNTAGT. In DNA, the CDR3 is TGTGCCAGCAGTGCGGGCTCCTACAATGAGCAGTTCTTC. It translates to CASSAGSYNEQFF.

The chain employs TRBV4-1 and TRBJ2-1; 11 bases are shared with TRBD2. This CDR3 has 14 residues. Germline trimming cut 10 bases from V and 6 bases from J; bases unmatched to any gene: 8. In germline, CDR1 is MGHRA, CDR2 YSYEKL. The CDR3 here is CATKGSGGANEQFF. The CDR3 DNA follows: TGCGCCACTAAAGGTAGCGGGGGGGCCAATGAGCAGTTCTTC.

Here the CDR3 DNA reads TGTGCCAGCAGCTTGGTATCAGGGGCTGAAGCTTTCTTT. Protein: CASSLVSGAEAFF. V gene TRBV5-4 combines with J gene TRBJ1-1; maybe TRBD1 (6 bases). Germline CDR1 is SGHNT and CDR2 is YYREEE (reference sequence). CDR3 length equals 13 residues. Deletions cut 0 bases from V and 6 bases from J, with 9 bases between.

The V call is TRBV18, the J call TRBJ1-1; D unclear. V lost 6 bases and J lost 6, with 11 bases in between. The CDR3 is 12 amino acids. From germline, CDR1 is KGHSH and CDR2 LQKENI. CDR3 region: CASSTSAAEAFF. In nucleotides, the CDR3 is TGTGCCAGCTCCACCAGCGCGGCTGAAGCTTTCTTT.

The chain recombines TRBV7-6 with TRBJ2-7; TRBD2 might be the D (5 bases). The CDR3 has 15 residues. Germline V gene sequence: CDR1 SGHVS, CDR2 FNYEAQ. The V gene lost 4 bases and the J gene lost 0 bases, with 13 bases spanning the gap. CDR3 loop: CASSSRLLGSYEQYF. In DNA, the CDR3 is TGTGCCAGCAGCTCCCGATTACTAGGCTCCTACGAGCAGTACTTC.

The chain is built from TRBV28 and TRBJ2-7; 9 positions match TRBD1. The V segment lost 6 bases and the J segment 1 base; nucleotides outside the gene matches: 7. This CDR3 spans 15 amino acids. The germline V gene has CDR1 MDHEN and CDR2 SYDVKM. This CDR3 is CASSHRGPLSYEQYF. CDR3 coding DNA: TGTGCCAGCAGCCACAGGGGGCCATTGTCCTACGAGCAGTACTTC.

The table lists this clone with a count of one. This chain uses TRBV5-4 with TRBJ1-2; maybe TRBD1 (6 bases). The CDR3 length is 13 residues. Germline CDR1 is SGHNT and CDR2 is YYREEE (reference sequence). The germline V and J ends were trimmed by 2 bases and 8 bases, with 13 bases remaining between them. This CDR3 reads CASSFQGRRGYTF. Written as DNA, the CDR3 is TGTGCCAGCAGCTTCCAGGGGCGCAGGGGCTACACCTTC.

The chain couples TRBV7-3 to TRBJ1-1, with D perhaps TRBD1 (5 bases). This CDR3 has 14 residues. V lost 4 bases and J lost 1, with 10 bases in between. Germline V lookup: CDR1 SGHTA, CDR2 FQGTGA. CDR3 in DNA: TGTGCCAGCAGCTCTAAAGGACAGAACACTGAAGCTTTCTTT. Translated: CASSSKGQNTEAFF.

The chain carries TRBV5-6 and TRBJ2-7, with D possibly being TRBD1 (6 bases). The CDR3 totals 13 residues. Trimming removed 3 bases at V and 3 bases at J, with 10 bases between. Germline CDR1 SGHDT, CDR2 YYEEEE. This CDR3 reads CASSWGPSYEQYF. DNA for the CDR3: TGTGCCAGCAGCTGGGGGCCCAGCTACGAGCAGTACTTC.

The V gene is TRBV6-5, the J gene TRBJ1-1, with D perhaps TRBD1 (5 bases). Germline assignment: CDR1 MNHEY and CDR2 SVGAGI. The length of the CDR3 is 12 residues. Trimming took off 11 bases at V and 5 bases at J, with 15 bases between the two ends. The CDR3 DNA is TGTGCCGTTCAGGGTTTTTTGACTGAAGCTTTCTTT. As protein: CAVQGFLTEAFF.

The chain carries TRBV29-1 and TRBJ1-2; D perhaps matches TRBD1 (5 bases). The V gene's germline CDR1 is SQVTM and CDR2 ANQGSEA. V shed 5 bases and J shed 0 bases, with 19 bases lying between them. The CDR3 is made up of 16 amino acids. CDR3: CSVPRTHQGTNYGYTF. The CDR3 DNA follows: TGCAGCGTTCCCCGGACACACCAAGGAACTAACTATGGCTACACCTTC. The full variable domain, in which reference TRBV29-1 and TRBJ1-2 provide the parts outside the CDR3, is SAVISQKPSRDICQRGTSLTIQCQVDSQVTMMFWYRQQPGQSLTLIATANQGSEATYESGFVIDKFPISRPNLTFSTLTVSNMSPEDSSIYLCSVPRTHQGTNYGYTFGSGTRLTVV.

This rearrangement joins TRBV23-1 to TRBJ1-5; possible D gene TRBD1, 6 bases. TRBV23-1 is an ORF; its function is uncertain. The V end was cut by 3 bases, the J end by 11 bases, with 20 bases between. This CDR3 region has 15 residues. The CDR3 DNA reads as TGCGCCAGCAGTCAGGGGGCCCGGAGTGGGGTGGCCCAGCATTTT. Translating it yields CASSQGARSGVAQHF.

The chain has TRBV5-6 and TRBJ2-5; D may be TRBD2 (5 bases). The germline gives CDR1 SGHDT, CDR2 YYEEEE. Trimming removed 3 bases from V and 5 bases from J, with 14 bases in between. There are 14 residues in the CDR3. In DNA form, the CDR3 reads TGTGCCAGCAGCTGGACTGTTGGGATCGAGACCCAGTACTTC. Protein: CASSWTVGIETQYF.

The DNA for the CDR3 is TGTGCCAGCGGTTCAATTACAGCTAACTATGGCTACACCTTC. The encoded protein is CASGSITANYGYTF. The V and J genes are TRBV6-1 and TRBJ1-2; D uncertain. Between the trimmed V and J ends, which lost 8 bases and 0 bases, there was a span of 13 bases. Per the germline V gene, CDR1 is MNHNS and CDR2 is SASEGT. The CDR3 covers 14 residues.

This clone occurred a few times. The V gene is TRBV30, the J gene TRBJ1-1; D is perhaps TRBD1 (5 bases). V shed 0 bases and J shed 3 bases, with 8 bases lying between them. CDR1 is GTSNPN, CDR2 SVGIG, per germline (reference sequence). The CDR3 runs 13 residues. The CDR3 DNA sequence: TGTGCCTGGAGTGTCAGGGCGGACACTGAAGCTTTCTTT. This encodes CAWSVRADTEAFF.

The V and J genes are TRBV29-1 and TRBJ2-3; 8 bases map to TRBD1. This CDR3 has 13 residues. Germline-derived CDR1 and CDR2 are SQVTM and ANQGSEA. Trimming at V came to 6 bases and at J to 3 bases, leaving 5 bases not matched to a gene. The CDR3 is CSVADRGTDTQYF. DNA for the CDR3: TGCAGCGTGGCCGACAGGGGAACAGATACGCAGTATTTT.

CDR3: CASSQSKGVQSYEQYF. Written as DNA, the CDR3 is TGCGCCAGCAGCCAATCAAAGGGGGTACAGTCCTACGAGCAGTACTTC. The genes are TRBV4-1 and TRBJ2-7, with a possible D match to TRBD1 (6 bases). V dropped 2 bases and J dropped 1 base, with 15 bases sitting between them. The CDR3 sequence is 16 residues long. The germline CDR1 and CDR2 sequences are MGHRA and YSYEKL.

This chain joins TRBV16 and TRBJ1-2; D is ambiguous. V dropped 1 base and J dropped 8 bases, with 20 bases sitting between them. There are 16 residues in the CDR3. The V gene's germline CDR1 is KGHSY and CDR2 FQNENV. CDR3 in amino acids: CASSQFSSAEDDGYTF. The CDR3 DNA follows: TGTGCCAGCAGCCAATTTTCTTCGGCTGAGGATGACGGCTACACCTTC.

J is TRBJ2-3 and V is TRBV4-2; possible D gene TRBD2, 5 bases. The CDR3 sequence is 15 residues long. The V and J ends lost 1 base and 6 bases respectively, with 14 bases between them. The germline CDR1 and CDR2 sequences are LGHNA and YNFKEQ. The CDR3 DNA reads TGTGCCAGCAGCCAAGGGGGTGGGGAGTACGATACGCAGTATTTT. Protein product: CASSQGGGEYDTQYF.

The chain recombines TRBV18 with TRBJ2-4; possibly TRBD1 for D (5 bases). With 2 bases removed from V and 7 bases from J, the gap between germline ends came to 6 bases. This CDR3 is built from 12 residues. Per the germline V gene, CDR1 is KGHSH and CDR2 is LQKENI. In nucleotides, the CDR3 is TGTGCCAGCTCACCAAAGGGGAACATTCAGTACTTC. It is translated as CASSPKGNIQYF.

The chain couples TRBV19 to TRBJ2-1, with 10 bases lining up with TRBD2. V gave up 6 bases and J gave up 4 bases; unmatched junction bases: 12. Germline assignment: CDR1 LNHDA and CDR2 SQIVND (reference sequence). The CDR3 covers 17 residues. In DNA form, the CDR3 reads TGTGCCAGTAGGAACATCGGACTAGCGGATAAATACAATGAGCAGTTCTTC. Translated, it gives CASRNIGLADKYNEQFF.